Below, 16 T cell receptor beta chains from the same sample are listed, as sequenced in a study of shared clonotypes between healthy human individuals. Sequencing used immunoSEQ multiplex PCR; TCRdb keeps in-frame clones, though not all of them. The repertoire holds about 2.3 million clones, with about 92% as singletons. Sequenced input: naive CD4+ T cells from PBMCs. Subset meaning: CD45RA+ positively selected. The receptors were gathered from a man younger than 35 in good health. Some clones in this sample may be carry-over from other donors' samples.

Worth noting for this clone: The same CDR3 arises from other DNA sequences in this sample as well. The chain joins TRBV7-8 to TRBJ2-7; 13 nucleotides match TRBD2. CDR3 length: 15 amino acids. Germline CDR1 and CDR2: SGHVS and FQNEAQ. Trimming cost V 3 bases and J 3 bases; bases outside gene matches: 2. The CDR3 nucleotides are TGTGCCAGCAGCTTGGGACTAGCGGGGAACTACGAGCAGTACTTC. Translation: CASSLGLAGNYEQYF.

The chain recombines TRBV6-5 with TRBJ2-1, with a possible D match to TRBD1 (7 bases). The CDR3 consists of 13 residues. CDR1 and CDR2 (germline): MNHEY, SVGAGI. Trimming pared 6 bases from V and 7 bases from J, leaving 13 bases between. DNA of the CDR3: TGTGCCAGCAGGGCACCAGGGGGGAATGAGCAGTTCTTC. Translation: CASRAPGGNEQFF.

The rearrangement links TRBV28 to TRBJ2-7; D unresolved. V dropped 7 bases and J dropped 2 bases, with 12 bases sitting between them. The CDR3 sequence is 13 residues long. Germline lookup yields CDR1 MDHEN and CDR2 SYDVKM. The CDR3 region has the DNA TGTGCCAGCACCATGAGTAAAACCTACGAGCAGTACTTC. Its protein is CASTMSKTYEQYF.

A remark on this clone: Other DNA sequences in this sample translate to the same CDR3. This rearrangement joins TRBV27 to TRBJ2-6; D not certain. The CDR3 length is 16 residues. Germline V lookup: CDR1 MNHEY, CDR2 SMNVEV (reference sequence). The V end was cut by 2 bases, the J end by 0 bases, with 8 bases between. This CDR3 is CASSLNRPSGANVLTF. The DNA of the CDR3 is TGTGCCAGCAGTTTAAACAGACCCTCTGGGGCCAACGTCCTGACTTTC. Based on the CDR3 plus reference TRBV27 and TRBJ2-6, the full variable domain is EAQVTQNPRYLITVTGKKLTVTCSQNMNHEYMSWYRQDPGLGLRQIYYSMNVEVTDKGDVPEGYKVSRKEKRNFPLILESPSPNQTSLYFCASSLNRPSGANVLTFGAGSRLTVL.

This chain uses TRBV30 with TRBJ2-7, with 12 positions matching TRBD2. CDR3 length equals 15 residues. Germline loops: CDR1 GTSNPN, CDR2 SVGIG (reference sequence). V was clipped by 1 base and J by 7 bases; unmatched bases: 8. The CDR3 nucleotides read TGTGCCTGGAGTGGGCCGACTAGCGGGAGTCGGGAGCAGTACTTC. Translated, it gives CAWSGPTSGSREQYF. Filled out from reference TRBV30 and TRBJ2-7, the complete variable domain reads SQTIHQWPATLVQPVGSPLSLECTVEGTSNPNLYWYRQAAGRGLQLLFYSVGIGQISSEVPQNLSASRPQDRQFILSSKKLLLSDSGFYLCAWSGPTSGSREQYFGPGTRLTVT.

The chain has TRBV7-3 and TRBJ2-2; no clear D. Germline V gene data show CDR1 as SGHTA and CDR2 as FQGTGA. The CDR3 contains 13 residues. V was shortened by 4 bases and J by 5 bases, with 8 bases between the two germline ends. CDR3 residues: CASSYHVTGELFF. The CDR3 DNA follows: TGTGCCAGCAGCTACCACGTGACCGGGGAGCTGTTTTTT.

Turning to this clone: Other DNA sequences in this sample translate to the same CDR3. The chain carries TRBV5-4 and TRBJ1-1; D is ambiguous. Germline V lookup: CDR1 SGHNT, CDR2 YYREEE (reference sequence). The V end lost 0 bases, the J end lost 0 bases, and 9 bases lay between the germline ends. The CDR3 length is 15 residues. The CDR3 region has the DNA TGTGCCAGCAGCTTGGGCGGATCTATGAACACTGAAGCTTTCTTT. Translation gives CASSLGGSMNTEAFF.

Comments on this clone: Other DNA sequences from this sample encode an identical CDR3 as well. The chain links TRBV5-1 to TRBJ2-5; 9 nucleotides match TRBD1. CDR3 size: 14 residues. V gave up 4 bases and J gave up 5 bases; unmatched junction bases: 6. Germline V gene lookup returns CDR1 SGHRS and CDR2 YFSETQ. For the CDR3, the DNA is TGCGCCAGCAGCCAGGGACAGGGTCGGGAGACCCAGTACTTC. Its translation is CASSQGQGRETQYF. The full variable domain, in which reference TRBV5-1 and TRBJ2-5 provide the parts outside the CDR3, is KAGVTQTPRYLIKTRGQQVTLSCSPISGHRSVSWYQQTPGQGLQFLFEYFSETQRNKGNFPGRFSGRQFSNSRSEMNVSTLELGDSALYLCASSQGQGRETQYFGPGTRLLVL.

The chain employs TRBV27 and TRBJ1-5; unclear D gene. The CDR3 totals 13 residues. CDR1 and CDR2 (germline): MNHEY, SMNVEV (reference sequence). V was shortened by 3 bases and J by 4 bases, with 7 bases between the two germline ends. The CDR3 reads CASSFRLNQPQHF. The CDR3 coding sequence is TGTGCCAGCAGTTTTCGCCTTAATCAGCCCCAGCATTTT.

Here the CDR3 DNA reads TGTGCCAGCAGTTCTACCCTCGTCGGGAATGAGCAGTTCTTC. Its translation: CASSSTLVGNEQFF. The chain couples TRBV7-2 to TRBJ2-1; D is uncertain. Trimming removed 6 bases from V and 7 bases from J, with 16 bases in between. The CDR3 totals 14 residues. Germline V gene lookup returns CDR1 SGHTA and CDR2 FQGNSA.

The rearrangement joins TRBV14 to TRBJ2-6; no clear D. V dropped 3 bases and J dropped 4 bases, with 16 bases sitting between them. This CDR3 has 17 amino acids. Germline V gene sequence: CDR1 SGHDN, CDR2 FVKESK. The CDR3 DNA is TGTGCCAGCAGCCAGCCTGTGAAGGGTACCGGGGCCAACGTCCTGACTTTC. Residues: CASSQPVKGTGANVLTF.

V gene TRBV10-3 combines with J gene TRBJ1-6; D unresolved. CDR3 length equals 14 residues. V lost 5 bases and J lost 6, with 11 bases in between. Germline-derived CDR1 and CDR2 are ENHRY and SYGVKD. CDR3 in amino acids: CAISPDGVNSPLHF. The DNA for the CDR3 is TGTGCCATCAGTCCGGACGGTGTTAATTCACCCCTCCACTTT.

The chain links TRBV5-1 to TRBJ2-3; TRBD2 aligns across 12 bases. V was pared by 5 bases and J by 6 bases, with 4 bases of the junction left unmatched. Germline CDR1 reads SGHRS; CDR2 reads YFSETQ. The CDR3 is 14 residues long. The CDR3 bases are TGCGCCAGCAGGAGACTAGCGGGAGAGGATACGCAGTATTTT. It yields the protein CASRRLAGEDTQYF.

This chain connects TRBV5-5 to TRBJ2-7; D call uncertain. V lost 4 bases and J lost 9, with 17 bases in between. The CDR3 is made up of 13 amino acids. Germline CDR1 SGHKS, CDR2 YYEKEE (reference sequence). The CDR3: CASSVLTLPAQYF. CDR3 sequence (DNA): TGTGCCAGCAGCGTCCTGACTTTGCCAGCGCAGTACTTC.

This clone was detected only a few times. The V and J genes are TRBV21-1 and TRBJ1-1; the table names TRBD1, a call not compared with the DNA. TRBV21-1 has pseudogene status. The CDR3 is made up of 15 amino acids. CDR3 bases: TGTGCCAGCAGCAAACGCCCCAGGGATGACACTGAAGCTTTCTTT. It yields the protein CASSKRPRDDTEAFF.

The rearrangement joins TRBV5-1 to TRBJ2-7; no clear D. V lost 2 bases and J lost 4, with 4 bases in between. Germline V lookup: CDR1 SGHRS, CDR2 YFSETQ. This CDR3 region has 11 residues. The CDR3 bases are TGCGCCAGCAGCTTCCAATACGAGCAGTACTTC. It codes for CASSFQYEQYF.